The T cell receptor (beta chain) described here comes from a study of T-cell memory formation after mild COVID-19. Looking at the study overall: Largely, TCR clusters stayed within a single donor. Notes on the study in general: Later expanders leaned CD4+, whereas day 15 to 85 contracting clones were balanced CD4/CD8. Contracting CD4+ clones sat mainly in CM and EM; CD8+ in EMRA.

V lost 7 bases to trimming and J lost 2 bases; unmatched junction nucleotides: 7. There are 16 residues in the CDR3. Germline CDR1 is SNHLY and CDR2 is FYNNEI. This clonotype has only a few counts. No antigen is known for it. With constant-segment primers, 5'RACE yielded cDNA libraries of TCR alpha and TCR beta that carried sample barcodes and UMIs. MiXCR, run by TCRdb on the 5' RACE reads, gives a single entry per CDR3 protein. The table records about 140,000 distinct CDR3 sequences, more than 14% of them present only once. Sequencing was carried out using PBMCs or a T cell subset sorted from them (not recorded which). This TCR was recovered from an adult woman who had mild COVID-19 (a few samples of this study predate the infection). Cell type and time point are not known. The V gene is TRBV2, the J gene TRBJ2-2; 10 nucleotides agree with TRBD2. CDR3 in DNA: TGTGCCAGCACCGTAGGACTAGCGGCTAACACCGGGGAGCTGTTTTTT. As protein: CASTVGLAANTGELFF.